This T cell receptor beta chain derives from a study of T cells in localized non-small cell lung cancer (dated by TCRdb to the early 2020s). In terms of the full investigation: The study analyzed T cell repertoires of hundreds of early-stage NSCLC patients, comparing tumors and uninvolved tumor-adjacent lungs. A mean age of around 69 years was recorded for the NSCLC patients, of whom 129 were male and 85 to 110 were female. All 250 or so NSCLC patients in the cohort were treatment-naive and had localized lung tumors that were resected.

The full study reports these points: Higher blood T cell density associated with longer overall survival, while higher adjacent-lung clonality associated with shorter survival. Since the design was exploratory, TCR variables were selected using unadjusted p-values with no false-discovery rate correction. Uninvolved tumor-adjacent lung showed the highest T cell clonality, higher than tumor, which suggests more focused antigenic responses in the uninvolved tumor-adjacent lung. Because multi-region sequencing of the tumors was not done, intratumor heterogeneity could not be ruled out. A median of around 57 of the top 100 tumor clones turned up in the paired uninvolved adjacent lung, and fewer than 35 of those clones also ranked among the top 100 of that same adjacent lung.

With respect to this clone: Its binding antigen is unknown. Within one base of it there is no much larger clone, and no base qualities were kept.

Including the terminal cysteine and phenylalanine, the CDR3 comprises 15 residues. Only CDR3 DNA remains: 45 bases, in frame from the first base. The germline V gene yields MNHGY for CDR1 and SAAAGT for CDR2. The germline ends are 17 bases apart after V is trimmed by 10 bases and J by 4 bases. Uninvolved adjacent lung was obtained at least 2 cm from the tumor margin, and the absence of atypia was confirmed by two independent pathologists. At diagnosis, tumor, uninvolved tumor-adjacent lung and peripheral blood were collected and then preserved as a mix of FFPE and fresh-frozen material. The immunoSEQ Assay was used to sequence TCR beta CDR3 regions from DNA. Concerning the study's data processing: T cell density was computed as TCR beta template counts normalized to usable DNA estimated by amplifying housekeeping genes. The preseqR package was used to estimate richness by extrapolating to 400,000 templates for PBMC samples and to 120,000 templates for tissue samples. Clonality was taken to be one minus Pielou's evenness. To identify tissue-enriched TCRs, differential abundance testing was run on productive amino-acid clonotypes with a minimum total count of 5 and an alpha of 0.1. The Jaccard Index and the Morisita Overlap Index were used to quantify repertoire overlap between compartments. GLIPH grouped TCR beta CDR3s together with public tetramer-defined viral CDR3s, and a viral motif had to include at least three viral sequences and also show V-gene enrichment. Entries here come from immuneACCESS through TCRdb and include only in-frame sequences with V and J called. Some clones fail to appear in such tables; in the studies checked, an unresolved V gene covers under half of the shortfall, and the cause of the remainder is unknown. Clonal size and the V and J genes are those of that table, whereas D and trimming came from the DNA. This sample comprises about 1,800 clones, roughly 21% of them detected only once. Jointly, the top ten make up 20% to 25% of the sample.

The V gene is TRBV6-8 and the J gene is TRBJ2-6; a confident D gene designation cannot be given. The sequence came from a woman aged 35 to 70 with stage I lung adenocarcinoma. Sequencing was performed on normal lung tissue next to the tumor, taken before any cancer treatment. The base sequence is TGTGCCATCAGCCCCCCAAGGGCAGGGGCCAACGTCCTGACTTTC. Its protein product is CAISPPRAGANVLTF.